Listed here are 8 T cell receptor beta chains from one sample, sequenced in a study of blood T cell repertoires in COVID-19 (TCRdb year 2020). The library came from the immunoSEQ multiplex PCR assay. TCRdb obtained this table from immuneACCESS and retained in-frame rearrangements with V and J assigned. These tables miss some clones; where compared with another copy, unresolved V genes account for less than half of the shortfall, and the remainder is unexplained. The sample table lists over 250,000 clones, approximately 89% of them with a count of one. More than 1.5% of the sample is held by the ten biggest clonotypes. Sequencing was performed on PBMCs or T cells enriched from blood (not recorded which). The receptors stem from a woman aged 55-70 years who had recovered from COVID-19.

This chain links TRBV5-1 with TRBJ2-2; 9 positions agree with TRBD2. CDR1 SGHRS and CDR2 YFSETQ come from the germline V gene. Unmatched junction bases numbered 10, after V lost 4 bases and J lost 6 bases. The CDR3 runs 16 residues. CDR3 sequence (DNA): TGCGCCAGCAGCCGGTATAGCGGGAGTGAGTCCGGGGAGCTGTTTTTT. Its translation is CASSRYSGSESGELFF. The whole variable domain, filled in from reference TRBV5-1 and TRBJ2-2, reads KAGVTQTPRYLIKTRGQQVTLSCSPISGHRSVSWYQQTPGQGLQFLFEYFSETQRNKGNFPGRFSGRQFSNSRSEMNVSTLELGDSALYLCASSRYSGSESGELFFGEGSRLTVL.

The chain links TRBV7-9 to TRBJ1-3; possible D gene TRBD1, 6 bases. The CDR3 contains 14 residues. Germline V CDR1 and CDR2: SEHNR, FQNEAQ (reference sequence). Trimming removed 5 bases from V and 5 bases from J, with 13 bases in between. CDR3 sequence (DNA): TGTGCCAGCAGCGGGCGGGGGCTTAGAAACACCATATATTTT. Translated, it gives CASSGRGLRNTIYF. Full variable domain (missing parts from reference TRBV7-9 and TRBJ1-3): DTGVSQNPRHKITKRGQNVTFRCDPISEHNRLYWYRQTLGQGPEFLTYFQNEAQLEKSRLLSDRFSAERPKGSFSTLEIQRTEQGDSAMYLCASSGRGLRNTIYFGEGSWLTVV.

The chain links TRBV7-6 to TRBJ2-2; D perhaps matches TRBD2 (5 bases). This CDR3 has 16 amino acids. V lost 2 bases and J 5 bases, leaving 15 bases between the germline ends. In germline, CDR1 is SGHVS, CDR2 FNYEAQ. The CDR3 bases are TGTGCCAGCAGCTTAAGACCAGGAGAGGGTACCGGGGAGCTGTTTTTT. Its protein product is CASSLRPGEGTGELFF.

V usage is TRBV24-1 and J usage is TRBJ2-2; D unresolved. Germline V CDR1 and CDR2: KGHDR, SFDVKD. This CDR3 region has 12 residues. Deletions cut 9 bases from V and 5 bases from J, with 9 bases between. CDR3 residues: CATRSITGELFF. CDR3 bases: TGTGCCACCCGTAGTATAACCGGGGAGCTGTTTTTT.

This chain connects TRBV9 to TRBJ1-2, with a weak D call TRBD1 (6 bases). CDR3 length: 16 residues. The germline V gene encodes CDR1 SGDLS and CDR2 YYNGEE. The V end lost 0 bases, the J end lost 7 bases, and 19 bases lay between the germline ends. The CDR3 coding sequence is TGTGCCAGCAGCGTAGATGGGACACCCAACCGGGGTGGCTACACCTTC. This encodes CASSVDGTPNRGGYTF.

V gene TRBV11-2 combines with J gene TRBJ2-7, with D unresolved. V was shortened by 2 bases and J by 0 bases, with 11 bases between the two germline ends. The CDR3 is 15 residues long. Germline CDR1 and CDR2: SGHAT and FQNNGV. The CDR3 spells CASSLTAGFSYEQYF. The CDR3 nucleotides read TGTGCCAGCAGCTTAACCGCCGGGTTCTCCTACGAGCAGTACTTC.

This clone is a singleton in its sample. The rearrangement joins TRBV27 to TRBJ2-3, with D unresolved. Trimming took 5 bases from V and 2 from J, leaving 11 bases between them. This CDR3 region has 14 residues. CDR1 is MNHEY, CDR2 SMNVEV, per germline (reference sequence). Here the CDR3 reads CASSTSGSTDTQYF. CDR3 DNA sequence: TGTGCCAGCAGTACCTCCGGGTCCACAGATACGCAGTATTTT.

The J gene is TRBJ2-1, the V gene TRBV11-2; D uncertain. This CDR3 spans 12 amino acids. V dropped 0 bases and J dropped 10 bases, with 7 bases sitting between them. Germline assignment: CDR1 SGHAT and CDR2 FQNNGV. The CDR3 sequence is CASSLDGWEQFF. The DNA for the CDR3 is TGTGCCAGCAGCTTAGACGGTTGGGAGCAGTTCTTC.